What follows are 18 T cell receptor beta chains derived from one specimen sequenced in a study of T cells after posttransplantation cyclophosphamide. Using immunoSEQ multiplex PCR, the repertoire was profiled, and TCRdb retains in-frame clones only, with some absent. The sample shows more than 8,500 clones, none of them appearing just once. Busulfan-fludarabine conditioning, marrow transplant, and cyclophosphamide on days +3 and +4 were administered. The sequencing used PBMCs, collected roughly 350 days after allogeneic stem cell transplant with posttransplant cyclophosphamide. Source of these receptors: a male patient aged 45-60 years who received an allogeneic stem cell transplant from a related donor and was CMV-positive. Some of these T cells may belong to the graft donor.

This clone was picked up many times. The V and J genes are TRBV7-4 and TRBJ2-7; TRBD2 aligns across 10 bases. Per germline, CDR1 SGHVT and CDR2 SQSDAQ. V was pared by 1 base and J by 0 bases, with 6 bases of the junction left unmatched. The CDR3 length is 17 residues. The CDR3 is CASSLGPSGGPSYEQYF. The CDR3 DNA reads as TGTGCCAGCAGCTTAGGGCCTAGCGGGGGCCCCTCCTACGAGCAGTACTTC.

This clone was detected ten times or more. The chain uses TRBV14 and TRBJ1-1; TRBD1 might be the D (5 bases). Germline CDR1 SGHDN, CDR2 FVKESK. This CDR3 contains 13 residues. Trimming shortened V by 4 bases and J by 2 bases, and 8 bases separated the two germline ends. CDR3 residues: CASSPQGNTEAFF. The CDR3 coding sequence is TGTGCCAGCAGCCCGCAGGGTAACACTGAAGCTTTCTTT. Together with reference TRBV14 and TRBJ1-1, the CDR3 gives the full variable domain: EAGVTQFPSHSVIEKGQTVTLRCDPISGHDNLYWYRRVMGKEIKFLLHFVKESKQDESGMPNNRFLAERTGGTYSTLKVQPAELEDSGVYFCASSPQGNTEAFFGQGTRLTVV.

This clone was found many times. In nucleotides, the CDR3 is TGTGCCAGCAGCTTAGGGGCAGGGCCCTATGGCTACACCTTC. Translated, it gives CASSLGAGPYGYTF. The chain couples TRBV7-9 to TRBJ1-2, with D perhaps matching TRBD1 (5 bases). Germline values: CDR1 SEHNR, CDR2 FQNEAQ (reference sequence). This CDR3 region has 14 residues. V was shortened by 1 base and J by 4 bases, with 10 bases between the two germline ends.

This clone was counted ten times or more. The CDR3 spells CASRPKGIGSGELFF. The CDR3 DNA reads as TGTGCCAGCAGACCGAAGGGGATTGGTAGCGGGGAGCTGTTTTTT. The V and J genes are TRBV7-9 and TRBJ2-2, with D tentatively TRBD1 (5 bases). Trimming stripped 6 bases from V and 7 bases from J, with 18 bases between. From germline, CDR1 is SEHNR and CDR2 FQNEAQ (reference sequence). This CDR3 has 15 residues. Using reference TRBV7-9 and TRBJ2-2 for the parts outside the CDR3, the full variable domain is DTGVSQNPRHKITKRGQNVTFRCDPISEHNRLYWYRQTLGQGPEFLTYFQNEAQLEKSRLLSDRFSAERPKGSFSTLEIQRTEQGDSAMYLCASRPKGIGSGELFFGEGSRLTVL.

This clone showed up many times. This rearrangement joins TRBV4-1 to TRBJ1-2; D not certain. Germline values: CDR1 MGHRA, CDR2 YSYEKL. This CDR3 region has 13 residues. V gave up 3 bases and J gave up 8 bases, with 13 bases separating them. The CDR3 DNA follows: TGCGCCAGCAGCCAGGCCCGTTCGGGGGGCTACACCTTC. Its protein is CASSQARSGGYTF.

This clone has ten or more counts. The chain links TRBV9 to TRBJ2-1; D uncertain. CDR3 length: 12 amino acids. With 3 bases removed from V and 3 bases from J, the gap between germline ends came to 4 bases. Germline V gives CDR1 SGDLS, CDR2 YYNGEE. CDR3 sequence: CASSAGYNEQFF. The CDR3 DNA reads TGTGCCAGCAGCGCCGGCTACAATGAGCAGTTCTTC.

At least ten counts were recorded for this clone. The V gene is TRBV28, the J gene TRBJ2-2; D possibly corresponds to TRBD2 (6 bases). Germline V gene data show CDR1 as MDHEN and CDR2 as SYDVKM. The CDR3 extends over 12 amino acids. V was shortened by 8 bases and J by 7 bases, with 11 bases between the two germline ends. CDR3 amino acids: CASWGEYGELFF. In nucleotides, the CDR3 is TGTGCCAGCTGGGGGGAATACGGGGAGCTGTTTTTT.

This clone was observed many times. The chain has TRBV2 and TRBJ2-5; no reliable D call. The length of the CDR3 is 14 residues. The V end lost 7 bases, the J end lost 3 bases, and 15 bases lay between the germline ends. Germline CDR1 reads SNHLY; CDR2 reads FYNNEI. CDR3 DNA sequence: TGTGCCAGCACTAAGAGTTCGTTTAAAGAGACCCAGTACTTC. It translates to CASTKSSFKETQYF.

This clone was seen ten or more times. This rearrangement joins TRBV12-5 to TRBJ2-6; D is uncertain. Germline lookup yields CDR1 LGHNT and CDR2 FRNRAP. V was clipped by 7 bases and J by 4 bases, with 8 bases between them. There are 13 residues in the CDR3. Here the CDR3 reads CASVNSGANVLTF. Written as DNA, the CDR3 is TGTGCTAGTGTCAATTCCGGGGCCAACGTCCTGACTTTC.

This clone was detected ten times or more. The V call is TRBV5-1, the J call TRBJ1-1; tentative D call: TRBD1 (5 bases). Trimming removed 0 bases from V and 0 bases from J, with 12 bases in between. From germline, CDR1 is SGHRS and CDR2 YFSETQ. The CDR3 consists of 16 residues. CDR3 nucleotide sequence: TGCGCCAGCAGCTTGGGGGTGGTGACAGTGAACACTGAAGCTTTCTTT. Protein: CASSLGVVTVNTEAFF.

This clone was recorded many times. The chain couples TRBV7-6 to TRBJ1-4; TRBD1 aligns across 11 bases. Germline CDR1 is SGHVS and CDR2 is FNYEAQ. The V gene end was trimmed by 1 base and the J gene end by 7 bases; junction bases not matched to a gene: 8. The CDR3 sequence is 17 residues long. The CDR3 nucleotides are TGTGCCAGCAGCTTAGGGACAGGGGGCCGGTGGGGTGAAAAACTGTTTTTT. As protein: CASSLGTGGRWGEKLFF.

In this sample, this clone turned up many times. V gene TRBV5-1 combines with J gene TRBJ2-3; possible D gene TRBD1, 6 bases. Germline values: CDR1 SGHRS, CDR2 YFSETQ. The CDR3 totals 14 residues. V shed 4 bases and J shed 2 bases, with 11 bases lying between them. DNA for the CDR3: TGCGCCAGCAGCCTCCAGGGGTTCACAGATACGCAGTATTTT. It encodes CASSLQGFTDTQYF.

This clone was counted only a few times. This chain links TRBV7-2 with TRBJ2-1; TRBD1 is a possible D gene (6 bases). Trimming stripped 2 bases from V and 5 bases from J, with 13 bases between. This CDR3 has 15 amino acids. Per germline, CDR1 SGHTA and CDR2 FQGNSA. CDR3 residues: CASSLQTGYHNEQFF. CDR3 sequence (DNA): TGTGCCAGCAGCTTACAAACAGGGTACCACAATGAGCAGTTCTTC. Using reference TRBV7-2 and TRBJ2-1 for the parts outside the CDR3, the full variable domain is GAGVSQSPSNKVTEKGKDVELRCDPISGHTALYWYRQSLGQGLEFLIYFQGNSAPDKSGLPSDRFSAERTGGSVSTLTIQRTQQEDSAVYLCASSLQTGYHNEQFFGPGTRLTVL.

This clone was observed many times. The chain uses TRBV5-4 and TRBJ2-1, with D maybe TRBD1 (6 bases). Germline V gives CDR1 SGHNT, CDR2 YYREEE (reference sequence). V shed 6 bases and J shed 2 bases, with 12 bases lying between them. The CDR3 consists of 14 residues. CDR3 nucleotide sequence: TGTGCCAGCACTCTGACAGGCCCCTACAATGAGCAGTTCTTC. The encoded protein is CASTLTGPYNEQFF.

In this sample, this clone turned up many times. The genes are TRBV25-1 and TRBJ1-2, with D unclear. CDR1 MGHDK and CDR2 SYGVNS come from the germline V gene. This CDR3 contains 14 residues. V was pared by 4 bases and J by 3 bases, with 12 bases between. The CDR3 region has the DNA TGTGCCAGCAGTGTGCGAGGGCGCCACTATGGCTACACCTTC. Protein sequence: CASSVRGRHYGYTF.

This clone was detected many times. This sequence joins TRBV5-4 and TRBJ2-5; D perhaps matches TRBD1 (5 bases). The germline CDR1 and CDR2 sequences are SGHNT and YYREEE (reference sequence). This CDR3 comprises 16 residues. V lost 4 bases to trimming and J lost 0 bases, with 16 bases between them. The DNA for the CDR3 is TGTGCCAGCAGCCCCGCACCAGACAGCTACCAAGAGACCCAGTACTTC. It translates to CASSPAPDSYQETQYF.

This clone showed up many times. V is TRBV6-6 and J is TRBJ2-7; TRBD1 aligns across 10 bases. The trim removed 7 bases at V and 4 bases at J, leaving 4 bases unmatched. Germline V CDR1 and CDR2: MNHNY, SVGAGI (reference sequence). The CDR3 has 13 amino acids. The CDR3 loop is CASNRQGAYEQYF. The CDR3 bases are TGTGCCAGCAATCGACAGGGGGCATACGAGCAGTACTTC.

This clone was detected many times. The gene calls are TRBV29-1 and TRBJ2-7; D unclear. The CDR3 has 14 residues. In germline, CDR1 is SQVTM, CDR2 ANQGSEA. The V end was cut by 3 bases, the J end by 1 base, with 13 bases between. The CDR3 DNA reads TGCAGCGTTGAGATAAGTCCAGATTCCTACGAGCAGTACTTC. Amino acid sequence: CSVEISPDSYEQYF.